The T cell receptor beta chain under discussion was sequenced for a study of OX40 agonist ivuxolimab in advanced cancers. For the study at large: Those enrolled were roughly 80% male, with a mean age of 60 years and ages from about 20 to 85.

About this clone: Its cognate antigen is unknown.

Study-wide findings and caveats: In general, CD8+ T cells held more expanded clones than CD4+ did, on average.

Here immunoSEQ multiplex PCR was the method, and the copy in TCRdb shows in-frame clones only, minus some. The sample comprises under 100,000 clones, less than 95% of which are singletons, and approximately 10% rests with the top ten. The CDR3 has 16 amino acids. Per germline, CDR1 LNHDA and CDR2 SQIVND (reference sequence). V was pared by 5 bases and J by 0 bases, with 6 bases of the junction left unmatched. The sample was CD4+ or CD8+ T cells sorted from blood, taken in a trial of the OX40 agonist ivuxolimab. This chain connects TRBV19 to TRBJ2-1; TRBD1 matches at 8 bases. The source is an adult with an advanced solid tumor such as melanoma, head and neck, liver or kidney cancer. CDR3 in amino acids: CASSFGQGGSYNEQFF. In DNA form, the CDR3 reads TGTGCCAGTAGTTTTGGACAGGGAGGCTCCTACAATGAGCAGTTCTTC.